These 22 T cell receptor beta chains were all obtained from the same sample, sequenced in a study of blood T cell repertoires in COVID-19. Profiling relied on immunoSEQ multiplex PCR, and the TCRdb table lists in-frame clones only, not all of them. This table has 150,000 to 160,000 clones, more than 85% appearing once. Input material: peripheral blood. The receptors derive from a woman in her sixties or seventies with acute or convalescent COVID-19.

The J gene is TRBJ1-3, the V gene TRBV9; D is perhaps TRBD1 (6 bases). The V gene's germline CDR1 is SGDLS and CDR2 YYNGEE. The CDR3 extends over 17 amino acids. V lost 0 bases to trimming and J lost 3 bases, with 16 bases between them. The CDR3 sequence is CASSVVGTGRIGNTIYF. The CDR3 DNA reads TGTGCCAGCAGCGTAGTAGGCACAGGGCGTATTGGAAACACCATATATTTT.

V usage is TRBV11-2 and J usage is TRBJ2-3, with TRBD2 matching 15 bases. CDR1 SGHAT and CDR2 FQNNGV come from the germline V gene. CDR3 size: 18 residues. V lost 2 bases, J lost 5 bases, and 8 bases stayed unmatched. The CDR3 DNA reads TGTGCCAGCAGCTTACTTGGGACTAGCGGGGGGTTGGTAGATACGCAGTATTTT. Translated: CASSLLGTSGGLVDTQYF.

CDR3 coding DNA: TGTGCCACCTCGGAGGGTCGAATCACCATATATTTT. This codes for CATSEGRITIYF. The chain combines TRBV19 with TRBJ1-3, with unresolved D. The CDR3 consists of 12 residues. Trimming shortened V by 10 bases and J by 9 bases, and 16 bases separated the two germline ends. Germline V gene lookup returns CDR1 LNHDA and CDR2 SQIVND (reference sequence). The whole variable domain, remainder taken from reference TRBV19 and TRBJ1-3, is DGGITQSPKYLFRKEGQNVTLSCEQNLNHDAMYWYRQDPGQGLRLIYYSQIVNDFQKGDIAEGYSVSREKKESFPLTVTSAQKNPTAFYLCATSEGRITIYFGEGSWLTVV.

The gene calls are TRBV5-1 and TRBJ2-5; 9 bases align to TRBD2. The germline gives CDR1 SGHRS, CDR2 YFSETQ. V lost 0 bases and J lost 1; bases outside the gene matches: 7. The CDR3 length is 17 residues. For the CDR3, the DNA is TGCGCCAGCAGCTTGGGGCTGCGGGGGGGGATCCAAGAGACCCAGTACTTC. The encoded protein is CASSLGLRGGIQETQYF.

This chain joins TRBV7-2 and TRBJ2-3; possibly TRBD1 for D (5 bases). The length of the CDR3 is 15 residues. Germline CDR1 SGHTA, CDR2 FQGNSA. Trimming took off 2 bases at V and 4 bases at J, with 13 bases between the two ends. This chain's CDR3 is CASSLIGARPDTQYF. CDR3 coding DNA: TGTGCCAGCAGCTTAATAGGGGCGAGACCAGATACGCAGTATTTT.

The chain couples TRBV20-1 to TRBJ2-1; D remains ambiguous. The CDR3 loop spans 11 amino acids. V was trimmed by 0 bases and J by 8 bases, leaving 5 bases between them. The germline V gene has CDR1 DFQATT and CDR2 SNEGSKA (reference sequence). The CDR3 bases are TGCAGTGCTAGAGATCAGTATGAGCAGTTCTTC. This codes for CSARDQYEQFF.

V is TRBV19 and J is TRBJ2-1; D gene ambiguous. Between the trimmed V and J ends, which lost 3 bases and 0 bases, there was a span of 12 bases. In germline, CDR1 is LNHDA, CDR2 SQIVND (reference sequence). This CDR3 contains 16 residues. The CDR3 protein is CASSIITVSSYNEQFF. The CDR3 DNA is TGTGCCAGTAGTATTATAACAGTAAGCTCCTACAATGAGCAGTTCTTC.

The CDR3 DNA reads TGTGCCAGCAGCCAAGATCGACAGGTGAACACCGGGGAGCTGTTTTTT. Encoded protein: CASSQDRQVNTGELFF. The rearrangement uses TRBV14 and TRBJ2-2, with D perhaps TRBD1 (6 bases). This CDR3 is 16 amino acids long. Germline assignment: CDR1 SGHDN and CDR2 FVKESK. V lost 0 bases and J lost 1, with 9 bases in between.

V is TRBV1 and J is TRBJ2-3; TRBD2 is the table's D call, not checked against the DNA. TRBV1 is termed a pseudogene. The CDR3 totals 15 residues. The CDR3 DNA reads as TGCACCAGCAGCCAAAATCCGCGGGGGAAGGATACGCAGTATTTT. Translating gives CTSSQNPRGKDTQYF.

This chain joins TRBV3-1 (or the pseudogene TRBV3-2) and TRBJ1-1; the match to TRBD1 covers 7 bases. The CDR3 contains 12 residues. J gave up 9 bases and V 0 bases, and 1 base lay outside the gene matches. The V gene's germline CDR1 is LGHDT and CDR2 YNNKEL (reference sequence). This chain's CDR3 is CASSQEGQQAFF. Written as DNA, the CDR3 is TGTGCCAGCAGCCAAGAGGGACAGCAAGCTTTCTTT.

V usage is TRBV7-3 and J usage is TRBJ2-3; D perhaps matches TRBD1 (6 bases). The CDR3 loop spans 17 amino acids. Deletions cut 5 bases from V and 2 bases from J, with 20 bases between. Germline V gene data show CDR1 as SGHTA and CDR2 as FQGTGA. The CDR3 region has the DNA TGTGCCAGCAGCCGTCGGTGGGGGCAGGGGCTCACAGATACGCAGTATTTT. Translated, it gives CASSRRWGQGLTDTQYF.

The chain carries TRBV11-2 and TRBJ2-1, with D hard to call. Trimming cost V 0 bases and J 9 bases, with 15 bases left between them. This CDR3 has 15 residues. In germline, CDR1 is SGHAT, CDR2 FQNNGV. The CDR3 DNA sequence: TGTGCCAGCAGCTTAGATTTATTATTAGTTGGTGAGCAGTTCTTC. Translating it yields CASSLDLLLVGEQFF.

The chain carries TRBV11-2 and TRBJ2-6; maybe TRBD1 (6 bases). CDR3 length equals 18 residues. Germline V gene lookup returns CDR1 SGHAT and CDR2 FQNNGV. Trimming pared 5 bases from V and 0 bases from J, leaving 17 bases between. The CDR3 nucleotides are TGTGCCAGCAGCGTACGGAAGACAGGTTTCTCTGGGGCCAACGTCCTGACTTTC. It yields the protein CASSVRKTGFSGANVLTF. The full variable domain, its missing parts supplied by reference TRBV11-2 and TRBJ2-6, is EAGVAQSPRYKIIEKRQSVAFWCNPISGHATLYWYQQILGQGPKLLIQFQNNGVVDDSQLPKDRFSAERLKGVDSTLKIQPAKLEDSAVYLCASSVRKTGFSGANVLTFGAGSRLTVL.

The V call is TRBV7-9, the J call TRBJ1-2; unclear D gene. The V end lost 4 bases, the J end lost 2 bases, and 14 bases lay between the germline ends. The CDR3 length is 15 residues. Per germline, CDR1 SEHNR and CDR2 FQNEAQ (reference sequence). The CDR3 nucleotides read TGTGCCAGCAGCTCGCCGACGGGAACCAACTATGGCTACACCTTC. Translation gives CASSSPTGTNYGYTF.

This chain connects TRBV6-5 to TRBJ1-4, with D perhaps TRBD1 (5 bases). Per the germline V gene, CDR1 is MNHEY and CDR2 is SVGAGI. Trimming pared 2 bases from V and 8 bases from J, leaving 9 bases between. This CDR3 contains 13 residues. CDR3 DNA sequence: TGTGCCAGCAGTTACGGGGCTGGGGAAAAACTGTTTTTT. As protein: CASSYGAGEKLFF.

The chain recombines TRBV5-1 with TRBJ1-1; D is possibly TRBD1 (5 bases). This CDR3 has 14 amino acids. Trimming left V 4 bases short and J 5 bases short, with 15 bases between. Per germline, CDR1 SGHRS and CDR2 YFSETQ. CDR3 sequence (DNA): TGCGCCAGCAGCCGCCTCGGGGGAAAAACTGAAGCTTTCTTT. It yields the protein CASSRLGGKTEAFF.

This clone occurred once. The rearrangement uses TRBV5-1 and TRBJ2-3; TRBD1 matches at 9 bases. There are 16 residues in the CDR3. Germline V gene sequence: CDR1 SGHRS, CDR2 YFSETQ. V was clipped by 4 bases and J by 1 base; unmatched bases: 7. Here the CDR3 reads CASSRADRGGTDTQYF. In DNA form, the CDR3 reads TGCGCCAGCAGCAGAGCAGACAGGGGGGGCACAGATACGCAGTATTTT.

The V and J genes are TRBV3-1 (or the pseudogene TRBV3-2) and TRBJ2-2; 12 bases match TRBD2. Trimming at V came to 4 bases and at J to 7 bases, leaving 7 bases not matched to a gene. The CDR3 runs to 16 residues. Germline V CDR1 and CDR2: LGHDT, YNNKEL (reference sequence). CDR3 protein: CASSRRTSGTDGELFF. The DNA for the CDR3 is TGTGCCAGCAGCCGACGGACTAGCGGGACGGACGGGGAGCTGTTTTTT.

V is TRBV2 and J is TRBJ2-2; TRBD2 aligns across 8 bases. Germline V CDR1 and CDR2: SNHLY, FYNNEI. This CDR3 spans 14 amino acids. V dropped 4 bases and J dropped 6; count of bases not matched to a gene: 4. The CDR3 region has the DNA TGTGCCAGCAGTGTAGAGCGGGGGTCCGGGGAGCTGTTTTTT. Translated: CASSVERGSGELFF.

The gene calls are TRBV28 and TRBJ2-1; weak D call: TRBD1 (6 bases). The CDR3 consists of 17 residues. Germline V gene sequence: CDR1 MDHEN, CDR2 SYDVKM. Trimming removed 3 bases at V and 1 base at J, with 16 bases between. CDR3 sequence reads: CASSFIVRGMSYNEQFF. The CDR3, as DNA: TGTGCCAGCAGTTTCATCGTCAGGGGAATGTCCTACAATGAGCAGTTCTTC. Full variable domain (remainder filled in from reference TRBV28 and TRBJ2-1): DVKVTQSSRYLVKRTGEKVFLECVQDMDHENMFWYRQDPGLGLRLIYFSYDVKMKEKGDIPEGYSVSREKKERFSLILESASTNQTSMYLCASSFIVRGMSYNEQFFGPGTRLTVL.

The V and J genes are TRBV6-1 and TRBJ2-5; D ambiguous. The V gene lost 0 bases and the J gene lost 2 bases, with 13 bases spanning the gap. Per the germline V gene, CDR1 is MNHNS and CDR2 is SASEGT. The CDR3 sequence is 16 residues long. The DNA of the CDR3 is TGTGCCAGCAGTGAAGCTGTACACAGCAAACAAGAGACCCAGTACTTC. This encodes CASSEAVHSKQETQYF.

The rearrangement links TRBV28 to TRBJ2-3; D unclear. Trimming left V 5 bases short and J 8 bases short, with 8 bases between. CDR1 MDHEN and CDR2 SYDVKM come from the germline V gene. The CDR3 contains 11 residues. CDR3 nucleotides: TGTGCCAGCAGTCTCCGGAGTACGCAGTATTTT. Amino acids: CASSLRSTQYF.